The rows below give T cell receptor beta chains drawn from one sample of a study of cytomegalovirus exposure and HLA in healthy donors. The table came from immunoSEQ multiplex PCR; TCRdb's copy has only in-frame clones and leaves some out. The table has roughly 200,000 clones, about 82% seen once. Sequences were obtained from PBMCs. Receptors originate from a woman between 45 and 65 years old in good health and CMV-seronegative. The CDR3 runs from the conserved cysteine through the conserved F or W. The D gene is left open where the match is weak. Rows may omit the clone size; those that give it use once, few, many or a size class.

>TRBD2|TRBV5-8|TRBJ2-7|-
TGTGCCAGCAGCACGGGGACTAGCAGTAGGGGCGAGCAGTACTTC
CASSTGTSSRGEQYF
>-|TRBV18|TRBJ2-5|-
TGTGCCAGCTTACCCCAGGGTGGAGAGACCCAGTACTTC
CASLPQGGETQYF
>-|TRBV25-1|TRBJ2-3|few
TGTGCCAGCACTCGAGGTTTTGGCTCAGATACGCAGTATTTT
CASTRGFGSDTQYF
>-|TRBV2|TRBJ1-5|-
TGTGCCAGCGCCTATCCGGGGAGCAATCAGCCCCAGCATTTT
CASAYPGSNQPQHF
>TRBD1|TRBV10-3|TRBJ2-3|once
TGTGCCATCAGTACAGACAGGGGGTTTCCCACAGATACGCAGTATTTT
CAISTDRGFPTDTQYF
>-|TRBV6-5|TRBJ2-7|few
TGTGCCAGCAGTTACAGCGGATCCTACGAGCAGTACTTC
CASSYSGSYEQYF
>-|TRBV19|TRBJ2-1|-
TGTGCCAGTAGTATAGACCCGTTGAGGGTAGGAGGGGAGTCCTACAATGAGCAGTTCTTC
CASSIDPLRVGGESYNEQFF
>TRBD1|TRBV6-5|TRBJ2-7|-
TGTGCCAGCAGCGAACCTCCGGGACAGGGAAACGAGCAGTACTTC
CASSEPPGQGNEQYF
>-|TRBV14|TRBJ2-7|-
TGTGCCAGCAGCCAAGGGGGGGTACCGCGCTCCTACGAGCAGTACTTC
CASSQGGVPRSYEQYF
>TRBD1|TRBV7-8|TRBJ1-1|-
TGTGCCAGCAGCTTCCCCTCCAGGGGGCAAGGAGCTTTCTTT
CASSFPSRGQGAFF
>-|TRBV6-7|TRBJ2-7|-
TGTGCCAGCAGTTACTCCCTAGATGAATACGAGCAGTACTTC
CASSYSLDEYEQYF
>-|TRBV27|TRBJ1-5|-
TGTGCCAGCAGTCTCGACAGGCTGAATCAGCCCCAGCATTTT
CASSLDRLNQPQHF
>-|TRBV6-1|TRBJ2-7|-
TGTGCCAGCAGTGACCCGGGACAAGTTAAAGACGAGCAGTACTTC
CASSDPGQVKDEQYF
>-|TRBV7-2|TRBJ1-1|-
TGTGCCAGCAGCTTGGAGCTGGGGAGGAGGACTGAAGCTTTCTTT
CASSLELGRRTEAFF
>-|TRBV6-5|TRBJ2-2|-
TGTGCCAGCAGCCGTAACAGGGCAATCACCGGGGAGCTGTTTTTT
CASSRNRAITGELFF
>TRBD1|TRBV19|TRBJ1-5|-
TGTGCCAGTAGCGACAGGGGGAGTCAGCCCCAGCATTTT
CASSDRGSQPQHF
>TRBD1|TRBV7-8|TRBJ2-3|-
TGTGCCAGCAGCTCTGGACAGGGGGCTAGCACGCAGTATTTT
CASSSGQGASTQYF
>TRBD1|TRBV11-2|TRBJ2-7|-
TGTGCCAGCAGCTTAGGGACAGGGCCATACGAGCAGTACTTC
CASSLGTGPYEQYF
>TRBD2|TRBV7-2|TRBJ2-2|-
TGTGCCAGCACCAGGCGGACTAGCGGGAGGTTGAGGACCGGGGAGCTGTTTTTT
CASTRRTSGRLRTGELFF
>TRBD2|TRBV7-3|TRBJ2-3|once
TGTGCCAGCAGCTTAACGCCTAGCGGGAGAGATACGCAGTATTTT
CASSLTPSGRDTQYF
>-|TRBV5-6|TRBJ2-3|-
TGTGCCAGCAGCTTGGAAAATAGCTGGAACACAGATACGCAGTATTTT
CASSLENSWNTDTQYF
>-|TRBV5-8|TRBJ1-2|-
TGTGCCAGCAGCTTCGGACTAAATATCCAATATGGCTACACCTTC
CASSFGLNIQYGYTF
>TRBD2|TRBV15|TRBJ2-7|-
TGTGCCACCAGCAGAGTTGGTAGCGGGGAGACCATCTCCTACGAGCAGTACTTC
CATSRVGSGETISYEQYF
>-|TRBV7-2|TRBJ2-5|-
TGTGCCAGCAGCGGGGAACTAGCCCGGAAGACCCAGTACTTC
CASSGELARKTQYF
>TRBD2|TRBV27|TRBJ2-5|-
TGTGCCAGCAGTGGGGCCCTAGCGGGAGGGACAGGGGAGACCCAGTACTTC
CASSGALAGGTGETQYF
>TRBD1|TRBV25-1|TRBJ2-3|-
TGTGCCAGCAGTGTAGGGACAGGGGGCCTGGGGGTGGGAGATACGCAGTATTTT
CASSVGTGGLGVGDTQYF
>-|TRBV7-2|TRBJ2-1|once
TGTGCCAGCAGTCTTTGGGCCAGGCAGACCAATGAGCAGTTCTTC
CASSLWARQTNEQFF
>-|TRBV4-1|TRBJ1-5|-
TGCGCCAGCAGCCTTCAGGGGCCCAATCAGCCCCAGCATTTT
CASSLQGPNQPQHF
>-|TRBV28|TRBJ1-1|few
TGTGCCAGCAGTTTATTAGGAGTAATGAACACTGAAGCTTTCTTT
CASSLLGVMNTEAFF
>TRBD1|TRBV4-1|TRBJ1-6|-
TGCGCCAGCAGCCAAGAGGGACAGGGTTTTTCACCCCTCCACTTT
CASSQEGQGFSPLHF
>-|TRBV4-3|TRBJ2-2|-
TGCGCCAGCAGCCAAGATTCGGACACTCCGAAAAACACCGGGGAGCTGTTTTTT
CASSQDSDTPKNTGELFF
>-|TRBV7-2|TRBJ1-1|-
TGTGCCAGCAGTCCCGCCAGGGTGGGGGCTTTCTTT
CASSPARVGAFF
>TRBD2|TRBV19|TRBJ2-1|-
TGTGCCAGCGAATTAGCGGGATCGGGCAATGAGCAGTTCTTC
CASELAGSGNEQFF
>-|TRBV10-3|TRBJ1-5|-
TGTGCCATCAGTGAGCGACAGAATCAGCCCCAGCATTTT
CAISERQNQPQHF
>-|TRBV9|TRBJ2-2|-
TGTGCCAGCAGCGTAGATCTACCGAACACCGGGGAGCTGTTTTTT
CASSVDLPNTGELFF
>-|TRBV19|TRBJ2-7|-
TGTGCCAGTAGTCTCTCCCGGGGGGCTCCATCCGAGCAGTACTTC
CASSLSRGAPSEQYF
>-|TRBV28|TRBJ2-7|-
TGTGCCAGCAGTTTATCGTTAGAGAGAGCCTACGAGCAGTACTTC
CASSLSLERAYEQYF
>TRBD2|TRBV9|TRBJ2-1|-
TGTGCCAGCGGGACTAGCGTATACAATGAGCAGTTCTTC
CASGTSVYNEQFF
>-|TRBV19|TRBJ2-7|-
TGTGCCAGTCGGCGCGAGCACAGCTCCTACGAGCAGTACTTC
CASRREHSSYEQYF
>-|TRBV30|TRBJ2-7|-
TGTGCCTGGGCGGGACGATACGAGCAGTACTTC
CAWAGRYEQYF
>-|TRBV27|TRBJ1-6|-
TGTGCCAGCAGTTTTGGGGCTTCACCCCTCCACTTT
CASSFGASPLHF
>-|TRBV5-1|TRBJ2-7|-
TGCGCCAGCAGCTTGGCAATAAGTGGGGCAGAAACCTACGAGCAGTACTTC
CASSLAISGAETYEQYF
>-|TRBV20-1|TRBJ1-1|once
TGCAGTGCCAATCCGAACACTGAAGCTTTCTTT
CSANPNTEAFF
>TRBD1|TRBV6-1|TRBJ1-5|-
TGTGCCAGCAGTCCGGACAGGGGCAATCAGCCCCAGCATTTT
CASSPDRGNQPQHF
>-|TRBV5-4|TRBJ1-1|-
TGTGCCAGCAGCTTGGTCAGGGGCGCTGAAGCTTTCTTT
CASSLVRGAEAFF
>TRBD2|TRBV27|TRBJ2-1|-
TGTGCCAGCAGCAGTGATAGCGGGAATGAGCAGTTCTTC
CASSSDSGNEQFF
>TRBD1|TRBV5-1|TRBJ2-7|-
TGCGCCAGCAGCTTGGGAGGGGACAGGGGTTGGAGCGAGCAGTACTTC
CASSLGGDRGWSEQYF
>TRBD2|TRBV14|TRBJ2-3|-
TGTGCCAGCAGCCAAGGTGGGGCGGGAGCGGCGGATACGCAGTATTTT
CASSQGGAGAADTQYF
>-|TRBV28|TRBJ2-2|-
TGTGCCAGCAGTCCCTTAAGGGGAGGTGGCGGGGAGCTGTTTTTT
CASSPLRGGGGELFF